The present entry profiles one T cell receptor beta chain with its context. What it binds is unknown. The record originates from a study of immune evolution from preneoplasia to lung adenocarcinoma. Overall study: HLA loss of heterozygosity: around 6.5% AIS, about 15% MIA, about 32% ADC, none AAH.

This CDR3 region has 15 residues. Germline V lookup: CDR1 MDHEN, CDR2 SYDVKM. The trim removed 8 bases at V and 3 bases at J, leaving 8 bases unmatched. Study conclusions and caveats: Later-stage lesions seemingly showed higher T cell density and diversity than normal lung.

Repertoires were generated with immunoSEQ multiplex PCR, while TCRdb's copy carries only in-frame clones and drops some. The profile shows 20,000 to 25,000 clones, over 70% of them singletons. This chain joins TRBV28 and TRBJ2-1, with 9 bases matching TRBD2. The receptor's source is a person aged 55 to 70 with lung adenocarcinoma. Input material: FFPE invasive lung adenocarcinoma tissue. Here the CDR3 reads CASLRAGGGYNEQFF. CDR3 bases: TGTGCCAGCCTCCGCGCGGGAGGGGGCTACAATGAGCAGTTCTTC.